The 21 T cell receptor beta chains given below trace back to one sample, sequenced in a study of CD8+CD57+ T cells in acquired aplastic anemia. The template used for profiling TCR beta VDJ and CDR3 was genomic DNA. TCRdb reprocessed the reads with MiXCR, giving one entry per CDR3 protein. The sample contains hundreds of thousands of distinct CDR3 sequences, around 72% of which appear only once. The sequenced sample was sorted CD4+, CD8+, or CD8+CD57+ T cells (not recorded which) from PBMCs. These receptors all come from a human donor in good health, serving as a control.

The chain couples TRBV5-4 to TRBJ1-4, with D unresolved. V lost 7 bases to trimming and J lost 6 bases, with 13 bases between them. Germline values: CDR1 SGHNT, CDR2 YYREEE (reference sequence). CDR3 length equals 13 residues. CDR3 residues: CASGEGPHEKLFF. CDR3 sequence (DNA): TGTGCCAGCGGGGAAGGACCTCATGAAAAACTGTTTTTT. Supplemented by reference TRBV5-4 and TRBJ1-4, the full variable domain reads ETGVTQSPTHLIKTRGQQVTLRCSSQSGHNTVSWYQQALGQGPQFIFQYYREEENGRGNFPPRFSGLQFPNYSSELNVNALELDDSALYLCASGEGPHEKLFFGSGTQLSVL.

The J gene is TRBJ2-7, the V gene TRBV6-4; 8 bases fit TRBD1. The CDR3 length is 14 residues. CDR1 and CDR2 from the germline V gene are MRHNA and SNTAGT. Trimming removed 7 bases from V and 6 bases from J; junction bases left unmatched: 11. Here the CDR3 reads CASNGARGRFEQYF. CDR3 in DNA: TGTGCCAGCAACGGGGCCAGGGGGCGGTTCGAGCAGTACTTC.

The chain carries TRBV7-9 and TRBJ2-5; no reliable D call. The germline gives CDR1 SEHNR, CDR2 FQNEAQ (reference sequence). V gave up 3 bases and J gave up 2 bases, with 22 bases separating them. The CDR3 extends over 18 amino acids. CDR3 nucleotides: TGTGCCAGCAGCTTTCCCTCTGAAGCTAACTTTGAACAAGAGACCCAGTACTTC. This encodes CASSFPSEANFEQETQYF.

This clonotype showed up many times. The V gene is TRBV6-5, the J gene TRBJ1-2; 11 positions match TRBD1. Germline V gene sequence: CDR1 MNHEY, CDR2 SVGAGI. This CDR3 comprises 16 residues. V shed 4 bases and J 3 bases; nucleotides not matched to a gene: 7. CDR3 in amino acids: CASSSARDRGDYGYTF. The CDR3 region has the DNA TGTGCCAGCAGTTCTGCTCGGGACAGGGGGGACTATGGCTACACCTTC.

Concerning this clonotype: No conserved phenylalanine or tryptophan is present at the end of the CDR3, so a read error is the likely explanation. The DNA is left out, because the CDR3 cannot be placed on it with certainty; the CDR3 is given as TCRdb lists it. This chain joins TRBV2 and TRBJ1-6; the D call in the table, TRBD1, was not verified against the DNA. The germline CDR1 and CDR2 sequences are SNHLY and FYNNEI. The CDR3 is 14 amino acids long, termini counted. The chain's CDR3 is CASSFTGEQSSRPC.

This clonotype has a single count. CDR3 sequence (DNA): TGTGCCAGCAGCGTAGGGTTAGGGCCCGAGCAGTACTTC. Translated: CASSVGLGPEQYF. V gene TRBV9 combines with J gene TRBJ2-7, with D unclear. Trimming took off 0 bases at V and 6 bases at J, with 10 bases between the two ends. Looked up from germline, CDR1 is SGDLS and CDR2 is YYNGEE. The CDR3 has 13 residues.

This chain links TRBV7-9 with TRBJ2-7; unclear D gene. V lost 3 bases and J 7 bases, leaving 13 bases between the germline ends. The CDR3 loop spans 13 amino acids. The germline V gene has CDR1 SEHNR and CDR2 FQNEAQ (reference sequence). For the CDR3, the DNA is TGTGCCAGCAGCTTGAGGCCAGATCTAGAGCAGTACTTC. This encodes CASSLRPDLEQYF.

This rearrangement joins TRBV6-1 to TRBJ2-1; D is ambiguous. The germline CDR1 and CDR2 sequences are MNHNS and SASEGT. This CDR3 region has 11 residues. Trimming cost V 4 bases and J 10 bases, with 8 bases left between them. DNA of the CDR3: TGTGCCAGCAGTGGTCAGGCCGAGCAGTTCTTC. It codes for CASSGQAEQFF.

The V call is TRBV7-2, the J call TRBJ2-3, with D hard to call. CDR3 size: 15 residues. The germline gives CDR1 SGHTA, CDR2 FQGNSA. The V and J ends lost 4 bases and 11 bases respectively, with 22 bases between them. Here the CDR3 reads CASSSITCDTYEQYF. DNA of the CDR3: TGTGCCAGCAGCTCTATCACCTGTGACACGTACGAGCAGTATTTT.

This clonotype was recorded many times. The chain couples TRBV10-2 to TRBJ2-3, with 11 positions matching TRBD2. V shed 5 bases, J shed 4 bases, and the junction held 5 bases outside the gene matches. The germline CDR1 and CDR2 sequences are WSHSY and SAAADI. The CDR3 covers 15 residues. The chain's CDR3 is CASSSIAGGPDTQYF. CDR3 coding DNA: TGCGCCAGCAGTTCAATAGCGGGGGGGCCAGATACGCAGTATTTT.

This chain links TRBV7-3 with TRBJ1-3; D gene unclear. CDR1 is SGHTA and CDR2 is FQGTGA in the germline V gene. CDR3 length equals 14 residues. V was clipped by 5 bases and J by 3 bases, with 11 bases between them. The chain's CDR3 is CASSVDGIGNTIYF. CDR3 nucleotide sequence: TGTGCCAGCAGCGTCGACGGGATTGGAAACACCATATATTTT.

This clonotype was counted once. The rearrangement uses TRBV2 and TRBJ2-2; D might be TRBD1 or TRBD2, each matching 6 bases. The V and J ends lost 5 bases and 0 bases respectively, with 10 bases between them. Germline lookup yields CDR1 SNHLY and CDR2 FYNNEI. The CDR3 extends over 15 amino acids. The CDR3 loop reads CASSRGPSNTGELFF. Written as DNA, the CDR3 is TGTGCCAGCAGTCGGGGGCCTTCGAACACCGGGGAGCTGTTTTTT. Full variable domain (missing parts from reference TRBV2 and TRBJ2-2): EPEVTQTPSHQVTQMGQEVILRCVPISNHLYFYWYRQILGQKVEFLVSFYNNEISEKSEIFDDQFSVERPDGSNFTLKIRSTKLEDSAMYFCASSRGPSNTGELFFGEGSRLTVL.

This clonotype was seen at least ten times. The V gene is TRBV7-3, the J gene TRBJ2-7; D is perhaps TRBD1 (6 bases). This CDR3 is 15 amino acids long. CDR1 is SGHTA and CDR2 is FQGTGA in the germline V gene. The V end was cut by 2 bases, the J end by 3 bases, with 14 bases between. CDR3 in DNA: TGTGCCAGCAGCTTACTGGGGGCTCCTGTCTACGAGCAGTACTTC. Protein product: CASSLLGAPVYEQYF.

The sample holds many counts of this clonotype. The CDR3 bases are TGTGCCAGCAGCCCGAATGGGCGGGGGGGCATGGAGACCCAGTACTTC. Its protein is CASSPNGRGGMETQYF. The genes are TRBV7-2 and TRBJ2-5, with 9 nucleotides matching TRBD2. Per germline, CDR1 SGHTA and CDR2 FQGNSA. The CDR3 has 16 residues. Losses at the gene ends were 5 bases for V and 5 bases for J; bases not matched to a gene: 12.

Ten or more counts support this clonotype. The chain has TRBV7-2 and TRBJ2-7; 10 bases line up with TRBD2. With V trimmed by 4 bases and J by 3 bases, 0 bases remained unmatched. Per the germline V gene, CDR1 is SGHTA and CDR2 is FQGNSA. The CDR3 contains 13 residues. The CDR3 coding sequence is TGTGCCAGCAGCTCTAGCGGGGGCTACGAGCAGTACTTC. Protein: CASSSSGGYEQYF.

The CDR3 sequence: CASMQGRTTEAFF. The CDR3, as DNA: TGTGCCAGCATGCAGGGGAGGACAACTGAAGCTTTCTTT. The J gene is TRBJ1-1, the V gene TRBV6-1; TRBD1 might be the D (6 bases). This CDR3 spans 13 amino acids. Germline values: CDR1 MNHNS, CDR2 SASEGT. Trimming removed 7 bases from V and 5 bases from J, with 14 bases in between.

The chain couples TRBV20-1 to TRBJ1-5; D unresolved. Germline V gene data show CDR1 as DFQATT and CDR2 as SNEGSKA (reference sequence). Trimming shortened V by 1 base and J by 3 bases, and 7 bases separated the two germline ends. The CDR3 contains 13 residues. CDR3 loop: CSARGSDNQPQHF. The CDR3 DNA follows: TGCAGTGCTAGAGGGTCAGACAATCAGCCCCAGCATTTT.

This clonotype appeared a few times. The V gene is TRBV29-1, the J gene TRBJ2-1; no definite D call. CDR1 is SQVTM and CDR2 is ANQGSEA in the germline V gene. This CDR3 region has 9 residues. V lost 1 base and J 12 bases, leaving 4 bases between the germline ends. The CDR3 here is CSVEGGQFF. The DNA for the CDR3 is TGCAGCGTTGAAGGTGGGCAGTTCTTC.

The V gene is TRBV6-5, the J gene TRBJ1-2; no clear D. Trimming removed 5 bases from V and 5 bases from J, with 18 bases in between. Germline V gene lookup returns CDR1 MNHEY and CDR2 SVGAGI. The CDR3 loop spans 15 amino acids. For the CDR3, the DNA is TGTGCCAGCAGTAATCATCCCAGGACGCTATATGGCTACACCTTC. Translation gives CASSNHPRTLYGYTF.

This clonotype was observed many times. J is TRBJ1-2 and V is TRBV18; TRBD1 matches at 8 bases. CDR1 and CDR2 from the germline V gene are KGHSH and LQKENI. The CDR3 has 15 amino acids. Trimming at V came to 4 bases and at J to 8 bases, leaving 12 bases not matched to a gene. Here the CDR3 DNA reads TGTGCCAGCTCACGTAGGGCAGGGGGCGCGAAGGGCTACACCTTC. This encodes CASSRRAGGAKGYTF.

This clonotype appeared a few times. This clone may be a read error of a much larger clone one base away. The V and J genes are TRBV19 and TRBJ1-4, with D perhaps TRBD1 (5 bases). The CDR3 has 13 amino acids. Looked up from germline, CDR1 is LNHDA and CDR2 is SQIVND (reference sequence). The germline V and J ends were trimmed by 5 bases and 10 bases, with 14 bases remaining between them. The CDR3 is CASSPPGGGKLFF. CDR3 sequence (DNA): TGTGCCAGTAGTCCGCCCGGGGGGGGAAAACTGTTTTTT.